This T cell receptor (beta chain) stems from a study of T cells after yellow fever vaccination. Study summary: Researchers used SMART-Seq v4 Ultra Low Input to prepare fractions that had low cell numbers.

This clonotype was seen a few times. The antigen remains undetermined. Study results and caveats: FACS-sorted repertoires might harbor abundant contaminating clonotypes from the bulk population.

UMIs were added to TCR cDNA along with a universal primer site when it was made by 5'RACE template switching. TCRdb used MiXCR to reprocess the 5' RACE reads, holding one entry per CDR3 protein. There are approximately 300,000 distinct CDR3 sequences in the sample; about 11% occur only once, and approximately 3.3% lies in the top ten. The CDR3 length is 14 residues. The junction had 6 bases not matched to a gene; V was cut back by 4 bases and J by 5 bases. The germline V gene encodes CDR1 SGDLS and CDR2 YYNGEE. This TCR came from a man between 18 and 29 years old who received the YFV17D yellow fever vaccine. Here the sequenced sample was CD4+ T cells sorted from PBMCs, taken 45 days after the yellow fever booster vaccination. The V call is TRBV9, the J call TRBJ2-3; 8 nucleotides match TRBD1. The CDR3 sequence is CASSPWTGLDTQYF. CDR3 coding DNA: TGTGCCAGCAGCCCATGGACAGGGCTAGATACGCAGTATTTT.